This TCR beta chain stems from a study of breast tumors, draining lymph nodes, adjacent tissues. Overall study findings and caveats: Findings are consistent with lymph node origin and intratumoral expansion of most tumor T cells.

TCRdb reprocessed the multiplex PCR reads via MiXCR and lists one record per CDR3 protein. The table has 100,000 or so distinct CDR3 sequences, around 20% seen once; the top ten hold 1% to 1.5%. Samples came from axillary lymph nodes draining the breast cancer. Details on this clonotype: Antigen specificity is unknown.

Trimming shortened V by 0 bases and J by 3 bases, and 7 bases separated the two germline ends. Germline-derived CDR1 and CDR2 are SGHVS and FNYEAQ. This CDR3 spans 14 amino acids. The specimen sequenced was axillary lymph node tissue. The sequence derives from a female donor with breast cancer. Some clones in this sample may be carry-over from other donors' samples. The V gene is TRBV7-6, the J gene TRBJ2-3; unclear D gene. The CDR3 coding sequence is TGTGCCAGCAGCTTAGCCGAGGCGACAGATACGCAGTATTTT. This sequence encodes CASSLAEATDTQYF. Looking up the rest from reference TRBV7-6 and TRBJ2-3 gives the full variable domain: GAGVSQSPRYKVTKRGQDVALRCDPISGHVSLYWYRQALGQGPEFLTYFNYEAQQDKSGLPNDRFSAERPEGSISTLTIQRTEQRDSAMYRCASSLAEATDTQYFGPGTRLTVL.